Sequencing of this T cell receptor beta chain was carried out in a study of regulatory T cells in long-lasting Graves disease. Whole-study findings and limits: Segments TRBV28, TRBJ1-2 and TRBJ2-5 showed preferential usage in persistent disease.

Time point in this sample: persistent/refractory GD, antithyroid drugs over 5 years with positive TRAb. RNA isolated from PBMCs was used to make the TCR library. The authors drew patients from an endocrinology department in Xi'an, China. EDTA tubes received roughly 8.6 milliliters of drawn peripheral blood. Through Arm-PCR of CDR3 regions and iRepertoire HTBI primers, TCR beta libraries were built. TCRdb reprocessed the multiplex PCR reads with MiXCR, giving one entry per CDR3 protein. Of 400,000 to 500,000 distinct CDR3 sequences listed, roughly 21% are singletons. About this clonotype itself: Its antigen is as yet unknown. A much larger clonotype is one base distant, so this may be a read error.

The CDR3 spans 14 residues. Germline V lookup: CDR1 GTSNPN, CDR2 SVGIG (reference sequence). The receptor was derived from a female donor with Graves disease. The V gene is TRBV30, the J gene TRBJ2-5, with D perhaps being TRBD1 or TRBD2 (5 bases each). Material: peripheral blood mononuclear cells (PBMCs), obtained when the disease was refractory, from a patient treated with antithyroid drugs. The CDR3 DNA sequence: TGTACCTCCACCGCTGTATGGGGGATGGCGACCCAGTACTTC. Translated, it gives CTSTAVWGMATQYF.